This is a list of T cell receptor beta chains from one sample in a study of shared clonotypes between healthy human individuals. The assay was immunoSEQ multiplex PCR, and TCRdb's table has in-frame clones only and misses some. Found here are about 1.5 million clones, roughly 96% of them singletons; the top ten hold approximately 1.2%. The sample was naive CD4+ T cells sorted from blood. Every receptor here comes from a man under 40 in good health. Both conserved end residues are part of each CDR3. D genes are given only for firm matches. Clone size, where shown, is once, few, many, or a class for clones that have expanded.

TGTGCCAGCAGCTTGGGTAGACTCACCTACGAGCAGTACTTC	CASSLGRLTYEQYF	-	TRBV5-6	TRBJ2-7	-
TGTGCCAGTAGTGGAAGTGTGCTAAGAGAGACCCAGTACTTC	CASSGSVLRETQYF	-	TRBV19	TRBJ2-5	-
TGTGCCAGTTGTACCACAGGGGAAGAGACCCAGTACTTC	CASCTTGEETQYF	TRBD1	TRBV19	TRBJ2-5	-
TGCGCCAGCAGCTTGGTCGGGAGAACAGATACGCAGTATTTT	CASSLVGRTDTQYF	-	TRBV5-1	TRBJ2-3	-
TGTGCCAGCAGTTACTTTCCCCATACCGGGGAGCTGTTTTTT	CASSYFPHTGELFF	-	TRBV6-5	TRBJ2-2	-
TGTGCCAGCAGTTCCCTCGGACAGGAGGAAGAGACCCAGTACTTC	CASSSLGQEEETQYF	TRBD1	TRBV28	TRBJ2-5	-
TGCAGCGTTGGGAAGGGGCCTGCGGACGCCTACGAGCAGTACTTC	CSVGKGPADAYEQYF	-	TRBV29-1	TRBJ2-7	-
TGCGCCAGCAGTCACAGGGAGAACACTGAAGCTTTCTTT	CASSHRENTEAFF	-	TRBV4-3	TRBJ1-1	-
TGTGCCAGCAGCGTAGGCGTGACTAGGGCCAATGAGCAGTTCTTC	CASSVGVTRANEQFF	-	TRBV9	TRBJ2-1	once
TGTGCCAGCAGCTTCGGGACTAGTGGTGAGCAGTTCTTC	CASSFGTSGEQFF	TRBD2	TRBV9	TRBJ2-1	-
TGTGCCAGCAGTTATAGTGGGACTGCGACCACTGAAGCTTTCTTT	CASSYSGTATTEAFF	-	TRBV6-6	TRBJ1-1	-
TGTGCCAGCAGTCCCACTGGACTAGCGGGACTGTTTGGGGCCAACGTCCTGACTTTC	CASSPTGLAGLFGANVLTF	TRBD2	TRBV28	TRBJ2-6	-
TGCAGCGTTGGAGGGGCAAGGTCCACAGATACGCAGTATTTT	CSVGGARSTDTQYF	-	TRBV29-1	TRBJ2-3	-
TGTGCCAGCACCCAGCGGAGCATCCAAGAGACCCAGTACTTC	CASTQRSIQETQYF	-	TRBV5-6	TRBJ2-5	once
TGTGCCATCAGTGAGGGTCAAAACATTCAGTACTTC	CAISEGQNIQYF	-	TRBV10-3	TRBJ2-4	-
TGTGCCACCAGCAGAATCCTCACCGGGGAGCTGTTTTTT	CATSRILTGELFF	-	TRBV15	TRBJ2-2	-
TGTGCCAGCAGTGTCAAACGGACAGGCCGGGACTATGGCTACACCTTC	CASSVKRTGRDYGYTF	TRBD1	TRBV2	TRBJ1-2	-
TGTGCCAGCTCACCCAGCGGGGGTACCGGGGAGCTGTTTTTT	CASSPSGGTGELFF	TRBD2	TRBV18	TRBJ2-2	few
TGTGCCACCAGCAGATCCAAGACATATGAGCAGTTCTTC	CATSRSKTYEQFF	-	TRBV15	TRBJ2-1	-
TGTGCCAGCACCGGACTAGCGTACAATGAGCAGTTCTTC	CASTGLAYNEQFF	TRBD2	TRBV25-1	TRBJ2-1	-
TGTGCCAGTAGCCGTAAGGGACTAGCGACCTCCTACGAGCAGTACTTC	CASSRKGLATSYEQYF	TRBD2	TRBV19	TRBJ2-7	-
TGTGCCAGCAGTAGCACGGGGCTGGGCAATCAGCCCCAGCATTTT	CASSSTGLGNQPQHF	-	TRBV6-6	TRBJ1-5	-
TGTGCCACAGCGGGGTTTAGCTACGAGCAGTACTTC	CATAGFSYEQYF	TRBD2	TRBV25-1	TRBJ2-7	-
TGTGCCAGCAGCTTAAAAATAGCGGGAGGGGAGCTGTTTTTT	CASSLKIAGGELFF	TRBD2	TRBV7-3	TRBJ2-2	-
TGTGCCAGCAGCTTAGAGCCAGGGACTGGTGAAAAACTGTTTTTT	CASSLEPGTGEKLFF	-	TRBV7-9	TRBJ1-4	once
TGTGCCAGCAGTTTTAGCCTAAATAACTATGGCTACACCTTC	CASSFSLNNYGYTF	-	TRBV28	TRBJ1-2	-
TGCAGCGTTGGAGAGACCCAGTACTTC	CSVGETQYF	-	TRBV29-1	TRBJ2-5	-
TGTGCCACCAGCAGAGTTCTCGGCGAGGCGGGAGTGGGGTACGAGCAGTACTTC	CATSRVLGEAGVGYEQYF	TRBD2	TRBV15	TRBJ2-7	-
TGTGCCAGTAGCGGACTCAAGACAGGGCGAAATCGCGATACGCAGTATTTT	CASSGLKTGRNRDTQYF	TRBD1	TRBV19	TRBJ2-3	-
TGTGCCAGCAAGGGACAGGGTCTCACCGGGGAGCTGTTTTTT	CASKGQGLTGELFF	TRBD1	TRBV2	TRBJ2-2	-
TGTGCCAGCTCACCGGACAGCTACGAGCAGTACTTC	CASSPDSYEQYF	-	TRBV18	TRBJ2-7	few
TGTGCCATCGGCGCAGGGGTGGGTTATGGCTACACCTTC	CAIGAGVGYGYTF	-	TRBV10-3	TRBJ1-2	-
TGTGCCAGTAGTATTGACAGGGTCAATGGCTACACCTTC	CASSIDRVNGYTF	TRBD1	TRBV19	TRBJ1-2	-
TGTGCCAGCAGTTCGATAGCGGGAGGAGATACGCAGTATTTT	CASSSIAGGDTQYF	TRBD2	TRBV28	TRBJ2-3	-
TGCGCCAGCAGCTTGGGGCCCAGCATGCCTGGTCAAGAGACCCAGTACTTC	CASSLGPSMPGQETQYF	-	TRBV5-1	TRBJ2-5	once
TGTGCCAGCTCACCACCGGCTAGCGGGAACTCCACAGATACGCAGTATTTT	CASSPPASGNSTDTQYF	TRBD2	TRBV18	TRBJ2-3	-